The rows below give T cell receptor beta chains drawn from one sample of a study of vaccination and CD4 T cells after COVID-19. Which antigens these TCRs recognize remains unknown. Using its own MiXCR run on the PCR reads, TCRdb lists one record per CDR3 protein. There are around 9,000 distinct CDR3 sequences in the sample; around 34% occur only once, and 15% to 20% lies in the top ten. The source material was CD4+ T cells from blood, cultured in vitro. The receptors stem from a human donor in good health. Each CDR3 is given with its conserved first and last residue. A D gene is named only where the DNA matches it firmly. Size is omitted from some rows. Given values are once, few, many or a class for expanded clones.

D: TRBD2
length: 18
V: TRBV7-9
size: few
J: TRBJ2-1
CDR3: CASSFPHRLAGVRNEQFF
DNA: TGTGCCAGCAGCTTTCCCCATAGGCTAGCGGGAGTCCGCAATGAGCAGTTCTTC

D: TRBD1
length: 15
V: TRBV7-9
size: few
J: TRBJ1-3
CDR3: CASSLGDRAGNTIYF
DNA: TGTGCCAGCAGCTTAGGGGACAGGGCTGGAAACACCATATATTTT

D: -
length: 13
V: TRBV5-4
size: few
J: TRBJ1-1
CDR3: CASSLDENTEAFF
DNA: TGTGCCAGCAGCTTGGACGAGAACACTGAAGCTTTCTTT

D: -
length: 14
V: TRBV10-3
size: few
J: TRBJ2-3
CDR3: CAISETGTGDTQYF
DNA: TGTGCCATCAGTGAGACCGGGACCGGGGATACGCAGTATTTT

D: TRBD1
length: 16
V: TRBV4-3
size: -
J: TRBJ2-2
CDR3: CASSQELRQGAGELFF
DNA: TGCGCCAGCAGCCAAGAGTTAAGGCAGGGGGCCGGGGAGCTGTTTTTT

D: TRBD1
length: 15
V: TRBV7-2
size: -
J: TRBJ1-6
CDR3: CASSPGTGVRAPLHF
DNA: TGTGCCAGCAGCCCCGGGACAGGGGTTAGGGCACCCCTCCACTTT

D: -
length: 19
V: TRBV5-1
size: -
J: TRBJ2-1
CDR3: CASSSTYTRRRGTYNEQFF
DNA: TGCGCCAGCAGTTCAACCTATACCCGGCGGAGGGGAACCTACAATGAGCAGTTCTTC

D: TRBD1
length: 13
V: TRBV29-1
size: -
J: TRBJ1-1
CDR3: CSVSRGTNTEAFF
DNA: TGCAGCGTTAGCAGGGGGACGAACACTGAAGCTTTCTTT

D: -
length: 14
V: TRBV6-1
size: -
J: TRBJ1-2
CDR3: CASSEIGRGYGYTF
DNA: TGTGCCAGCAGTGAAATCGGCAGGGGCTATGGCTACACCTTC

D: -
length: 14
V: TRBV21-1
size: -
J: TRBJ1-1
CDR3: CASRGVGGGTEAFF
DNA: -

D: TRBD1
length: 12
V: TRBV11-1
size: -
J: TRBJ2-7
CDR3: CASSSDREEQYF
DNA: TGTGCCAGCAGCTCCGACAGGGAAGAGCAGTACTTC

D: -
length: 16
V: TRBV7-9
size: few
J: TRBJ2-1
CDR3: CASSLEGGITNNEQFF
DNA: TGTGCCAGCAGCTTAGAGGGAGGAATAACAAACAATGAGCAGTTCTTC

D: TRBD2
length: 16
V: TRBV14
size: -
J: TRBJ2-7
CDR3: CASSLTLGLVSGEQYF
DNA: TGTGCCAGCAGCCTGACCCTGGGACTAGTCTCGGGGGAGCAGTACTTC

D: -
length: 12
V: TRBV11-2
size: few
J: TRBJ2-7
CDR3: CASSDGFSEQYF
DNA: TGTGCCAGCAGCGACGGGTTTAGCGAGCAGTACTTC

D: TRBD2
length: 18
V: TRBV6-2/TRBV6-3
size: -
J: TRBJ2-7
CDR3: CASSWSSGTYAGSYEQYF
DNA: TGTGCCAGCAGTTGGTCTAGCGGGACTTATGCGGGCTCCTACGAGCAGTACTTC

D: TRBD2
length: 15
V: TRBV19
size: -
J: TRBJ2-1
CDR3: CASRPGLAVYNEQFF
DNA: TGTGCCAGTAGGCCCGGACTAGCGGTTTACAATGAGCAGTTCTTC

D: -
length: 14
V: TRBV18
size: -
J: TRBJ1-1
CDR3: CASSPSQMNTEAFF
DNA: TGTGCCAGCTCACCATCCCAGATGAACACCGAAGCTTTCTTT

D: -
length: 11
V: TRBV6-1
size: -
J: TRBJ1-3
CDR3: CASGGVHTIYF
DNA: TGTGCCAGCGGAGGGGTTCACACCATATATTTT

D: -
length: 20
V: TRBV6-1
size: few
J: TRBJ1-5
CDR3: CASSFSDPTASYSGNQPQHF
DNA: TGTGCCAGCAGCTTTTCCGACCCAACGGCGAGTTACTCTGGCAATCAGCCCCAGCATTTT

D: -
length: 15
V: TRBV7-3
size: few
J: TRBJ2-3
CDR3: CASSLTGLDTDTQYF
DNA: TGTGCCAGCAGCTTAACGGGCTTAGACACAGATACGCAGTATTTT

D: -
length: 16
V: TRBV12-3/TRBV12-4
size: -
J: TRBJ2-6
CDR3: CASSSWWEAGANVLTF
DNA: TGTGCCAGCAGTTCTTGGTGGGAGGCTGGGGCCAACGTCCTGACTTTC

D: -
length: 15
V: TRBV11-2
size: -
J: TRBJ2-3
CDR3: CASSLTPGVADTQYF
DNA: TGTGCCAGCAGCTTAACACCAGGGGTGGCAGATACGCAGTATTTT

D: -
length: 11
V: TRBV19
size: -
J: TRBJ2-5
CDR3: CASSLRETQYF
DNA: TGTGCCAGTAGTCTAAGGGAGACCCAGTACTTC

D: TRBD2
length: 15
V: TRBV19
size: few
J: TRBJ2-5
CDR3: CASSILAGGQETQYF
DNA: TGTGCCAGTAGTATTCTAGCGGGAGGGCAAGAGACCCAGTACTTC

D: TRBD2
length: 16
V: TRBV10-3
size: -
J: TRBJ2-5
CDR3: CAISGTSGILQETQYF
DNA: TGTGCCATCAGCGGGACTAGCGGGATCTTACAAGAGACCCAGTACTTC

D: -
length: 17
V: TRBV18
size: -
J: TRBJ2-1
CDR3: CASSPPLPRSSYNEQFF
DNA: TGTGCCAGCTCACCACCGCTACCTCGGAGCTCCTACAATGAGCAGTTCTTC

D: -
length: 15
V: TRBV19
size: -
J: TRBJ2-6
CDR3: CASNTQASGANVLTF
DNA: TGTGCCAGTAATACGCAGGCCTCTGGGGCCAACGTCCTGACTTTC

D: TRBD2
length: 16
V: TRBV7-2
size: -
J: TRBJ2-1
CDR3: CASSRRLAGLYNEQFF
DNA: TGTGCCAGCAGCCGTCGACTAGCGGGGCTGTACAATGAGCAGTTCTTC

D: -
length: 13
V: TRBV2
size: -
J: TRBJ2-7
CDR3: CASREPENYEQYF
DNA: TGTGCCAGCAGGGAGCCAGAGAACTACGAGCAGTACTTC

D: -
length: 14
V: TRBV6-2/TRBV6-3
size: -
J: TRBJ1-5
CDR3: CASSYGGRAQPQHF
DNA: TGTGCCAGCAGTTATGGGGGCAGGGCTCAGCCCCAGCATTTT

D: TRBD2
length: 17
V: TRBV10-1
size: -
J: TRBJ2-7
CDR3: CASSGGDSGRTSYEQYF
DNA: TGCGCCAGCAGTGGAGGGGATAGCGGGAGGACCAGCTACGAGCAGTACTTC

D: TRBD1
length: 15
V: TRBV28
size: -
J: TRBJ1-2
CDR3: CASSSTGTGDYGYTF
DNA: TGTGCCAGCAGTTCCACCGGGACAGGGGACTATGGCTACACCTTC

D: -
length: 13
V: TRBV7-2
size: few
J: TRBJ1-6
CDR3: CASSLAPESPLHF
DNA: TGTGCCAGCAGCTTAGCCCCGGAATCACCCCTCCACTTT

D: -
length: 13
V: TRBV6-5
size: -
J: TRBJ2-7
CDR3: CASSYGTTYEQYF
DNA: TGTGCCAGCAGTTACGGGACGACCTACGAGCAGTACTTC

D: -
length: 14
V: TRBV2
size: -
J: TRBJ2-7
CDR3: CASSVSGGGYEQYF
DNA: TGTGCCAGCAGCGTTAGCGGAGGGGGCTACGAGCAGTACTTC

D: TRBD2
length: 15
V: TRBV20-1
size: once
J: TRBJ2-7
CDR3: CSAWTRSKREYEQYF
DNA: TGCAGTGCTTGGACTAGGTCCAAGCGGGAATACGAGCAGTACTTC

D: -
length: 13
V: TRBV6-1
size: few
J: TRBJ1-2
CDR3: CASRPTRNYGYTF
DNA: TGTGCCAGCAGACCTACAAGAAACTATGGCTACACCTTC

D: -
length: 15
V: TRBV6-1
size: few
J: TRBJ2-7
CDR3: CASSEALRGTYEQYF
DNA: TGTGCCAGCAGTGAAGCGCTTAGGGGAACCTACGAGCAGTACTTC

D: -
length: 12
V: TRBV12-3/TRBV12-4
size: -
J: TRBJ1-5
CDR3: CASSLGSPPQHF
DNA: TGTGCCAGCAGTTTAGGAAGCCCGCCCCAGCATTTT

D: -
length: 17
V: TRBV4-3
size: -
J: TRBJ1-6
CDR3: CASSQDTMASYNSPLHF
DNA: TGCGCCAGCAGCCAAGATACGATGGCATCCTATAATTCACCCCTCCACTTT

D: -
length: 15
V: TRBV6-1
size: medium-sized
J: TRBJ2-4
CDR3: CASSLGHQAKNIQYF
DNA: TGTGCCAGCAGCCTGGGACACCAAGCCAAAAACATTCAGTACTTC

D: -
length: 14
V: TRBV20-1
size: few
J: TRBJ2-5
CDR3: CSAARGMGRETQYF
DNA: TGCAGTGCCGCTAGAGGTATGGGACGGGAGACCCAGTACTTC

D: -
length: 13
V: TRBV20-1
size: few
J: TRBJ2-7
CDR3: CSARVRGPYEQYF
DNA: TGCAGTGCTAGAGTCAGGGGACCCTACGAGCAGTACTTC

D: TRBD2
length: 19
V: TRBV5-1
size: -
J: TRBJ2-7
CDR3: CASSYTSGRPGGGSYEQYF
DNA: TGCGCCAGCAGCTATACTAGCGGGAGGCCGGGGGGAGGTTCGTACGAGCAGTACTTC

D: -
length: 13
V: TRBV11-3
size: -
J: TRBJ1-6
CDR3: CASSLENNSPLHF
DNA: TGTGCCAGCAGCTTGGAGAATAATTCACCCCTCCACTTT

D: TRBD1
length: 13
V: TRBV18
size: -
J: TRBJ1-4
CDR3: CASTSDRGEKLFF
DNA: TGTGCCAGCACATCTGACAGGGGCGAAAAACTGTTTTTT

D: TRBD1
length: 15
V: TRBV20-1
size: -
J: TRBJ1-1
CDR3: CSASDRGRGSAEAFF
DNA: TGCAGTGCTTCCGACAGGGGGAGAGGGAGCGCTGAAGCTTTCTTT

D: -
length: 16
V: TRBV7-2
size: -
J: TRBJ1-1
CDR3: CASSRANTGMNTEAFF
DNA: TGTGCCAGCAGCCGAGCTAATACAGGGATGAACACTGAAGCTTTCTTT

D: -
length: 14
V: TRBV20-1
size: -
J: TRBJ2-7
CDR3: CSARSNRAVGEQYF
DNA: TGCAGTGCTAGATCCAACCGGGCGGTGGGCGAGCAGTACTTC

D: TRBD2
length: 14
V: TRBV20-1
size: -
J: TRBJ2-3
CDR3: CSAKEREASDTQYF
DNA: TGCAGTGCTAAGGAGCGGGAGGCATCCGATACGCAGTATTTT

D: -
length: 12
V: TRBV29-1
size: -
J: TRBJ2-6
CDR3: CSASSGANVLTF
DNA: TGCAGCGCCAGCTCTGGGGCCAACGTCCTGACTTTC